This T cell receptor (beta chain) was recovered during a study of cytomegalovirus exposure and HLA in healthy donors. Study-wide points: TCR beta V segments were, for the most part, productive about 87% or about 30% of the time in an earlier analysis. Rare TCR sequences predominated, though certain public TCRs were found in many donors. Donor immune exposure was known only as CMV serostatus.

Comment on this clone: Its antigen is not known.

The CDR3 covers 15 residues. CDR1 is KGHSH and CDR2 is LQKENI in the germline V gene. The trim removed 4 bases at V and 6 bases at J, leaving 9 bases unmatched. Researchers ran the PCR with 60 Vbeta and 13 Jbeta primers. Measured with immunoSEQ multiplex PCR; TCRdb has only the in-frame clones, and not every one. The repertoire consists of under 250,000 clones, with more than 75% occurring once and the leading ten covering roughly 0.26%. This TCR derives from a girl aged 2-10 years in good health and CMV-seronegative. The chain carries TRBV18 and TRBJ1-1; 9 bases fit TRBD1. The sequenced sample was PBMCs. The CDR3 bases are TGTGCCAGCTCACTTCCCGGACAGGGGAGTCCTGAAGCTTTCTTT. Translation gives CASSLPGQGSPEAFF. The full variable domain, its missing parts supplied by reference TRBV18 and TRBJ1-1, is NAGVMQNPRHLVRRRGQEARLRCSPMKGHSHVYWYRQLPEEGLKFMVYLQKENIIDESGMPKERFSAEFPKEGPSILRIQQVVRGDSAAYFCASSLPGQGSPEAFFGQGTRLTVV.